This passage covers 16 T cell receptor beta chains from one sample sequenced in a study of blood T cell repertoires in COVID-19. The table came from immunoSEQ multiplex PCR; TCRdb's copy has only in-frame clones and leaves some out. The table lists a few hundred thousand clones, about four fifths of them singletons, with approximately 14% in the top ten. Sequenced sample: peripheral blood. The receptors were sampled from a person aged 65 to 85 with COVID-19, enrolled during active disease.

The V gene is TRBV6-2 or TRBV6-3, the J gene TRBJ2-2; D is unclear. CDR1 is MNHEY, CDR2 SVGEGT, per germline. V gave up 0 bases and J gave up 3 bases, with 8 bases separating them. The CDR3 runs 15 residues. CDR3 protein: CASSYSRPDTGELFF. In nucleotides, the CDR3 is TGTGCCAGCAGTTACTCGAGGCCGGACACCGGGGAGCTGTTTTTT.

The V call is TRBV4-3, the J call TRBJ2-3; a possible D gene is TRBD2 (5 bases). Trimming removed 5 bases from V and 2 bases from J, with 23 bases in between. Germline lookup yields CDR1 LGHNA and CDR2 YSLEER. This CDR3 is 18 amino acids long. The CDR3 is CASSYSNPPGSVTDTQYF. CDR3 DNA: TGCGCCAGCAGCTACTCGAATCCTCCGGGATCAGTCACAGATACGCAGTATTTT.

The rearrangement joins TRBV7-9 to TRBJ1-2; possible D gene TRBD1, 6 bases. The CDR3 consists of 12 residues. V was trimmed by 5 bases and J by 8 bases, leaving 12 bases between them. Germline V gene data show CDR1 as SEHNR and CDR2 as FQNEAQ (reference sequence). In DNA, the CDR3 is TGTGCCAGCAGCCTCGGGGGGGCCGGCTACACCTTC. This sequence encodes CASSLGGAGYTF.

The genes are TRBV28 and TRBJ2-2; 7 bases match TRBD1. Germline CDR1 and CDR2: MDHEN and SYDVKM. The V segment lost 8 bases and the J segment 5 bases; nucleotides outside the gene matches: 2. The CDR3 consists of 12 residues. The CDR3 sequence: CASHRGTGELFF. The CDR3 bases are TGTGCCAGCCACAGGGGAACCGGGGAGCTGTTTTTT.

The rearrangement links TRBV14 to TRBJ2-4; 7 bases are shared with TRBD1. The CDR3 is made up of 16 amino acids. With V trimmed by 2 bases and J by 1 base, 5 bases remained unmatched. The germline CDR1 and CDR2 sequences are SGHDN and FVKESK. Here the CDR3 reads CASSQLTGSAKNIQYF. The CDR3 DNA reads as TGTGCCAGCAGCCAACTGACAGGGTCTGCCAAAAACATTCAGTACTTC.

This chain connects TRBV29-1 to TRBJ1-1, with D unclear. Trimming removed 4 bases from V and 4 bases from J, with 4 bases in between. This CDR3 comprises 10 residues. Germline values: CDR1 SQVTM, CDR2 ANQGSEA. In DNA form, the CDR3 reads TGCAGCGTTGTTATCACTGAAGCTTTCTTT. Amino acids: CSVVITEAFF.

This clone occurred a few times. V and J are TRBV30 and TRBJ1-2; 8 bases fit TRBD1. Germline lookup yields CDR1 GTSNPN and CDR2 SVGIG (reference sequence). This CDR3 region has 14 residues. Trimming took 2 bases from V and 4 from J; bases not matched to a gene: 6. CDR3 sequence: CAWSTRTGSYGYTF. The CDR3 DNA follows: TGTGCCTGGAGTACCAGGACAGGGAGCTATGGCTACACCTTC.

The genes are TRBV28 and TRBJ2-1; 7 bases line up with TRBD1. V was clipped by 1 base and J by 10 bases; unmatched bases: 10. The length of the CDR3 is 15 residues. Germline CDR1 reads MDHEN; CDR2 reads SYDVKM. The CDR3 DNA sequence: TGTGCCAGCAGTTTATCGTCTTTTGGGGGACAGGAGCAGTTCTTC. Translated: CASSLSSFGGQEQFF.

In DNA, the CDR3 is TGTGCCAGCAGCTTGGGAGGGACAGGATCAGGCTATGGCTACACCTTC. Translated: CASSLGGTGSGYGYTF. The chain combines TRBV5-4 with TRBJ1-2, with 8 nucleotides matching TRBD1. V was clipped by 0 bases and J by 4 bases; unmatched bases: 8. This CDR3 spans 16 amino acids. CDR1 and CDR2 from the germline V gene are SGHNT and YYREEE (reference sequence). The full variable domain, in which reference TRBV5-4 and TRBJ1-2 provide the parts outside the CDR3, is ETGVTQSPTHLIKTRGQQVTLRCSSQSGHNTVSWYQQALGQGPQFIFQYYREEENGRGNFPPRFSGLQFPNYSSELNVNALELDDSALYLCASSLGGTGSGYGYTFGSGTRLTVV.

The chain carries TRBV28 and TRBJ2-3; tentatively, D is TRBD2 (6 bases). Trimming pared 2 bases from V and 0 bases from J, leaving 15 bases between. This CDR3 contains 17 residues. Per germline, CDR1 MDHEN and CDR2 SYDVKM. The CDR3 loop reads CASSLVRSGVSTDTQYF. DNA for the CDR3: TGTGCCAGCAGTTTAGTTCGTTCGGGGGTAAGCACAGATACGCAGTATTTT.

This clone has more than one count but fewer than ten. The V and J genes are TRBV7-2 and TRBJ2-1; 9 bases line up with TRBD1. The CDR3 spans 16 residues. Germline V lookup: CDR1 SGHTA, CDR2 FQGNSA. V was pared by 5 bases and J by 7 bases, with 12 bases of the junction left unmatched. The CDR3 spells CASSTRTGAIRNEQFF. The CDR3 bases are TGTGCCAGCAGCACCCGGACAGGGGCTATCCGAAATGAGCAGTTCTTC.

J is TRBJ1-5 and V is TRBV5-4, with D hard to call. The V end lost 0 bases, the J end lost 4 bases, and 11 bases lay between the germline ends. Per the germline V gene, CDR1 is SGHNT and CDR2 is YYREEE (reference sequence). The CDR3 is made up of 15 amino acids. The CDR3 is CASSLEPTSNQPQHF. In DNA form, the CDR3 reads TGTGCCAGCAGCTTGGAACCAACCAGTAATCAGCCCCAGCATTTT.

The rearrangement joins TRBV30 to TRBJ2-7; D is unclear. The CDR3 has 11 amino acids. Trimming cost V 2 bases and J 2 bases, with 4 bases left between them. The germline gives CDR1 GTSNPN, CDR2 SVGIG (reference sequence). This CDR3 is CAWSPAYEQYF. The CDR3 region has the DNA TGTGCCTGGAGTCCAGCCTACGAGCAGTACTTC.

This chain links TRBV19 with TRBJ2-1, with D maybe TRBD2 (5 bases). CDR1 and CDR2 (germline): LNHDA, SQIVND (reference sequence). This CDR3 comprises 16 residues. Trimming stripped 2 bases from V and 0 bases from J, with 11 bases between. CDR3: CASSIYGKGSYNEQFF. Written as DNA, the CDR3 is TGTGCCAGTAGTATATACGGGAAGGGCTCCTACAATGAGCAGTTCTTC.

The chain employs TRBV7-8 and TRBJ2-3; 7 nucleotides match TRBD1. The germline V gene has CDR1 SGHVS and CDR2 FQNEAQ. V lost 4 bases and J lost 0; bases outside the gene matches: 10. This CDR3 contains 17 residues. CDR3 nucleotides: TGTGCCAGCAGCTGGCCACCTGGGACAGCCAGCACAGATACGCAGTATTTT. Its translation is CASSWPPGTASTDTQYF.

The CDR3 sequence: CASSLAAGPGGKKYF. The CDR3 coding sequence is TGTGCCAGCAGCTTGGCGGCGGGGCCTGGTGGGAAAAAGTACTTC. The chain is built from TRBV7-2 and TRBJ2-5, with a tentative D call TRBD2 (6 bases). CDR1 and CDR2 (germline): SGHTA, FQGNSA. Trimming cost V 3 bases and J 12 bases, with 23 bases left between them. CDR3 length: 15 amino acids.